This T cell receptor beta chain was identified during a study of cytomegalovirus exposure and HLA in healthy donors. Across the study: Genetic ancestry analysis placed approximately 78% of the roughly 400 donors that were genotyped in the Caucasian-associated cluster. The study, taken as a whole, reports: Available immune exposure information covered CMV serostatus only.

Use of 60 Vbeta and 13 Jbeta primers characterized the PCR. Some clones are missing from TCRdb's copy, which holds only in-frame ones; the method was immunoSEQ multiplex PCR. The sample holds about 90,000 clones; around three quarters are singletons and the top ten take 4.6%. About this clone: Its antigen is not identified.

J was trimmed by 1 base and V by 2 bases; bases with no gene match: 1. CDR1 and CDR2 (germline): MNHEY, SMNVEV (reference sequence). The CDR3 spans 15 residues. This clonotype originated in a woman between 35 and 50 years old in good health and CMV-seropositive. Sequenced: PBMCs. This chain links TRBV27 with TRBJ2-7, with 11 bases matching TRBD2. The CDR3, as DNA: TGTGCCAGCAGTTTAGGGACTAGCGGTTCCTACGAGCAGTACTTC. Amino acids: CASSLGTSGSYEQYF.